This TCR beta chain was sequenced for a study of T-cell reconstitution after alpha-beta-depleted transplantation in children. In this sample, this clonotype turned up many times. Its antigen remains unidentified. Study-wide points: Surviving recipient cells, namely T cells and thymic progenitors, were the source of high day-60 TCRbeta diversity in some patients. Newly generated T cells supplied most T-cell counts and diversity one year post-transplant. Several hundred rapidly expanded clones from non-depleted graft cells reportedly supplied alpha-beta T cells about two months post-transplant.

A library of TCRbeta sequences, prepared with unique molecular identifiers, was generated. Via MiXCR, TCRdb re-called the PCR reads, giving one row per CDR3 protein. The table lists some 200,000 distinct CDR3 sequences, about 8.2% of them singletons, with less than 40% in the top ten. The CDR3 consists of 14 residues. CDR1 SQVTM and CDR2 ANQGSEA come from the germline V gene. V gave up 2 bases and J gave up 2 bases, with 10 bases separating them. The chain employs TRBV29-1 and TRBJ1-3; D possibly corresponds to TRBD1 (6 bases). This sample comprised PBMCs, mostly from graft donor cells, obtained 360 days after TCRalphabeta/CD19-depleted stem cell transplant. The TCR comes from a male patient between 2 and 10 years old who had a stem cell transplant for acute myeloid leukemia, so the T cells may come from the graft donor. The CDR3 nucleotides are TGCAGCGTTGAACCGGGGGGCACTGGAAACACCATATATTTT. It encodes CSVEPGGTGNTIYF.